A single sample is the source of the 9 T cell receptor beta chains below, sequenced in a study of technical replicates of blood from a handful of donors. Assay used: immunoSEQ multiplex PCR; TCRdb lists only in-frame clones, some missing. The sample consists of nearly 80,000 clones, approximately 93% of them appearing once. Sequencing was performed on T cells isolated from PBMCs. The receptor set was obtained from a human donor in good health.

CDR3 sequence (DNA): TGTGCCAGCAGCTTCCCAACCGGGACTAGCGGTCCGAACACCGGGGAGCTGTTTTTT. It encodes CASSFPTGTSGPNTGELFF. This rearrangement joins TRBV9 to TRBJ2-2; 11 bases align to TRBD2. Germline V gene lookup returns CDR1 SGDLS and CDR2 YYNGEE. CDR3 size: 19 residues. V lost 4 bases and J lost 0; bases outside the gene matches: 11.

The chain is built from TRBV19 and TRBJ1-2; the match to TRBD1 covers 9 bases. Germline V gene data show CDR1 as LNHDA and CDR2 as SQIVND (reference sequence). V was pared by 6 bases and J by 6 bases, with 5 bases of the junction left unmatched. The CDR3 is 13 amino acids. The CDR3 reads CASSVQGADGYTF. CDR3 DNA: TGTGCCAGTAGCGTACAGGGGGCTGATGGCTACACCTTC.

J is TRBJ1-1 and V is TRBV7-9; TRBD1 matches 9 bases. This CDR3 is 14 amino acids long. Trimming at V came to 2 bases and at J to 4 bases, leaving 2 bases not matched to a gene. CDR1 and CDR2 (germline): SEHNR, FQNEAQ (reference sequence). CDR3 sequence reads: CASSLMGQGTEAFF. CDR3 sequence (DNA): TGTGCCAGCAGCTTAATGGGACAGGGCACTGAAGCTTTCTTT.

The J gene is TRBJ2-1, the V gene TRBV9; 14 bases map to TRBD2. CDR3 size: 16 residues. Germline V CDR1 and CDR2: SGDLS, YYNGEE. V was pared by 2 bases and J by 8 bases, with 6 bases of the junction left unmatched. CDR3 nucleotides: TGTGCCAGCAGCGTTAAGGTGACTAGCGGGAGGGATGAGCAGTTCTTC. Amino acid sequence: CASSVKVTSGRDEQFF.

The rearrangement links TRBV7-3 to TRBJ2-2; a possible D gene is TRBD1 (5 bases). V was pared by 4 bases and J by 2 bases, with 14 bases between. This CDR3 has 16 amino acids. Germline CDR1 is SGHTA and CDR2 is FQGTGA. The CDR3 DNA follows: TGTGCCAGCAGCTCTACAGGAAGAACTAACACCGGGGAGCTGTTTTTT. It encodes CASSSTGRTNTGELFF.

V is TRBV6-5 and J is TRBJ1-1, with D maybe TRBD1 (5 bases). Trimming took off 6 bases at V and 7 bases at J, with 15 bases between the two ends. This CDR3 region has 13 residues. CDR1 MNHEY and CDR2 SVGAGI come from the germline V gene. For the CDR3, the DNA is TGTGCCAGCAGAGTGGGGGGTGGAGGTGAAGCTTTCTTT. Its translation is CASRVGGGGEAFF.

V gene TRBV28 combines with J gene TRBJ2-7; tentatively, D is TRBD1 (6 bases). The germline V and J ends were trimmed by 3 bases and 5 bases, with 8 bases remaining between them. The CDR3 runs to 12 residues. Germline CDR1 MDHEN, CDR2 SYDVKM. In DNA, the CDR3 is TGTGCCAGCAGTTTCTCAGGGGACGAGCAGTACTTC. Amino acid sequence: CASSFSGDEQYF.

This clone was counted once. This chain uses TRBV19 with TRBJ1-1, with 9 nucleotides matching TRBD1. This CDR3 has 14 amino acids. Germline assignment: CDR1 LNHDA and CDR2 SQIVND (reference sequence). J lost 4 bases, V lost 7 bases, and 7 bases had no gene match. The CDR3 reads CASKIRDRATEAFF. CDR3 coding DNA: TGTGCCAGTAAGATCCGGGACAGGGCCACTGAAGCTTTCTTT.

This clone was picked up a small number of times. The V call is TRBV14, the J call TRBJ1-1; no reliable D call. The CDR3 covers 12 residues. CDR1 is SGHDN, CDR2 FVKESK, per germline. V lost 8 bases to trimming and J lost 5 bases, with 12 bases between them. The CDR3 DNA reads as TGTGCCAGCGGGCAGATGAGTACTGAAGCTTTCTTT. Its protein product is CASGQMSTEAFF.